The following is a T cell receptor (beta chain) sequence with its context. This record belongs to a study of blood T cell repertoires in COVID-19. Overall study: PBMCs, B-cell-depleted T cells, or T cells were the source of the cDNA or gDNA that made up the material.

The protocol was immunoSEQ multiplex PCR, while the TCRdb copy is restricted to in-frame clones and leaves out a portion. This repertoire shows 150,000 to 200,000 clones, approximately 79% found once; its top ten account for 15% to 20%. CDR3 length: 18 residues. Germline loops: CDR1 SGHTA, CDR2 FQGNSA. Germline trimming cut 5 bases from V and 0 bases from J; bases unmatched to any gene: 8. This sequence joins TRBV7-2 and TRBJ2-3; 13 nucleotides line up with TRBD2. The TCR was taken from a man aged 55 to 69 with active or convalescent COVID-19. Sequencing was performed on peripheral blood. CDR3 region: CASSTSGTSGVSTDTQYF. The DNA of the CDR3 is TGTGCCAGCAGCACCTCCGGGACTAGCGGGGTTAGCACAGATACGCAGTATTTT.